Each of the 19 T cell receptor beta chains below was sequenced from the same sample in a study of response to subunit inactivated influenza vaccine. One entry per CDR3 protein, called by TCRdb with MiXCR from the RT-PCR reads. The sample yields a few hundred thousand distinct CDR3 sequences, approximately 7.3% seen once. The sequenced sample was PBMCs from blood, obtained roughly 24 months after vaccination. Every receptor here comes from a man in his fifties or sixties who received an inactivated influenza vaccine.

There are a few counts of this clonotype. The chain has TRBV5-1 and TRBJ2-5; tentatively, D is TRBD1 (6 bases). V was pared by 3 bases and J by 5 bases, with 14 bases between. Germline CDR1 and CDR2: SGHRS and YFSETQ. The CDR3 spans 14 residues. The CDR3 bases are TGCGCCAGCAGCTACTTTGGGGGCCTGGAGACCCAGTACTTC. The encoded protein is CASSYFGGLETQYF. Combining the CDR3 with reference TRBV5-1 and TRBJ2-5 gives the whole variable domain KAGVTQTPRYLIKTRGQQVTLSCSPISGHRSVSWYQQTPGQGLQFLFEYFSETQRNKGNFPGRFSGRQFSNSRSEMNVSTLELGDSALYLCASSYFGGLETQYFGPGTRLLVL.

This chain joins TRBV12-3 or TRBV12-4 and TRBJ2-7; 9 nucleotides agree with TRBD1. With 3 bases clipped from V and 0 bases from J, the junction kept 6 bases outside the gene matches. The CDR3 consists of 16 residues. CDR3 amino acids: CASSFGTGTGSYEQYF. In DNA, the CDR3 is TGTGCCAGCAGTTTTGGGACAGGGACAGGCTCCTACGAGCAGTACTTC.

This clonotype was detected a few times. The J gene is TRBJ1-2, the V gene TRBV7-8, with 8 bases that match TRBD1. The junction had 5 bases not matched to a gene; V was cut back by 0 bases and J by 2 bases. Germline V gene lookup returns CDR1 SGHVS and CDR2 FQNEAQ. The CDR3 is 16 amino acids. The chain's CDR3 is CASSLAYRTGNYGYTF. CDR3 nucleotides: TGTGCCAGCAGCTTAGCCTACCGGACAGGGAACTATGGCTACACCTTC.

The table lists this clonotype with many counts. This chain uses TRBV9 with TRBJ1-5, with D perhaps matching TRBD1 (6 bases). Germline CDR1 is SGDLS and CDR2 is YYNGEE. The V end lost 0 bases, the J end lost 5 bases, and 6 bases lay between the germline ends. The length of the CDR3 is 13 residues. This CDR3 reads CASSVGTDQPQHF. CDR3 coding DNA: TGTGCCAGCAGCGTAGGGACAGATCAGCCCCAGCATTTT. Variable domain in full (rest from reference TRBV9 and TRBJ1-5): DSGVTQTPKHLITATGQRVTLRCSPRSGDLSVYWYQQSLDQGLQFLIQYYNGEERAKGNILERFSAQQFPDLHSELNLSSLELGDSALYFCASSVGTDQPQHFGDGTRLSIL.

The chain combines TRBV5-6 with TRBJ2-7, with D possibly matching TRBD2 (5 bases). CDR1 SGHDT and CDR2 YYEEEE come from the germline V gene. The CDR3 runs to 14 residues. V was shortened by 6 bases and J by 2 bases, with 15 bases between the two germline ends. The CDR3 DNA reads TGTGCCAGCATCCGAGCCGGGGAACCCTACGAGCAGTACTTC. Its protein is CASIRAGEPYEQYF.

The J gene is TRBJ2-5, the V gene TRBV28, with no clear D. V lost 3 bases, J lost 6 bases, and 8 bases lay in between. This CDR3 has 12 amino acids. Germline CDR1 MDHEN, CDR2 SYDVKM. The CDR3 is CASSFPLQTQYF. DNA for the CDR3: TGTGCCAGCAGTTTCCCCCTCCAGACCCAGTACTTC.

The V gene is TRBV29-1, the J gene TRBJ1-5; maybe TRBD1 (5 bases). The CDR3 is made up of 13 amino acids. The germline V and J ends were trimmed by 3 bases and 3 bases, with 9 bases remaining between them. The germline gives CDR1 SQVTM, CDR2 ANQGSEA. The CDR3 coding sequence is TGCAGCGTTGAGATACAGGACAATCAGCCCCAGCATTTT. It is translated as CSVEIQDNQPQHF.

This clonotype was seen more than once but under ten times. This rearrangement joins TRBV9 to TRBJ1-1; TRBD1 aligns across 7 bases. CDR1 SGDLS and CDR2 YYNGEE come from the germline V gene. Trimming took 3 bases from V and 4 from J; bases not matched to a gene: 9. The CDR3 covers 15 residues. The CDR3 protein is CASSADQGDGTEAFF. The CDR3 DNA reads as TGTGCCAGCAGCGCGGACCAGGGGGATGGCACTGAAGCTTTCTTT. The full variable domain, its missing parts supplied by reference TRBV9 and TRBJ1-1, is DSGVTQTPKHLITATGQRVTLRCSPRSGDLSVYWYQQSLDQGLQFLIQYYNGEERAKGNILERFSAQQFPDLHSELNLSSLELGDSALYFCASSADQGDGTEAFFGQGTRLTVV.

The V and J genes are TRBV2 and TRBJ1-4; TRBD1 matches 9 bases. The CDR3 is 15 amino acids. J gave up 4 bases and V 5 bases, and 5 bases lay outside the gene matches. In germline, CDR1 is SNHLY, CDR2 FYNNEI. CDR3 bases: TGTGCCAGCAGTCCCGGGACAGGGCTTAATGAAAAACTGTTTTTT. It yields the protein CASSPGTGLNEKLFF.

The CDR3 loop is CASSKRAEVSNEQFF. The DNA of the CDR3 is TGTGCCAGCAGCAAACGAGCGGAGGTATCCAATGAGCAGTTCTTC. The rearrangement links TRBV21-1 to TRBJ2-1; TRBD2, the table's D call, lacks a check against the DNA. TRBV21-1 is flagged as a pseudogene. The CDR3 totals 15 residues.

The chain recombines TRBV20-1 with TRBJ1-4, with a possible D match to TRBD1 (5 bases). The CDR3 loop spans 16 amino acids. Germline V gene lookup returns CDR1 DFQATT and CDR2 SNEGSKA (reference sequence). V was cut by 0 bases and J by 6 bases, with 17 bases left in between. CDR3 amino acids: CSAREISILGHEKLFF. The CDR3 coding sequence is TGCAGTGCTAGAGAAATCTCCATCCTGGGGCATGAAAAACTGTTTTTT.

This clonotype was detected a few times. This chain connects TRBV20-1 to TRBJ2-3, with TRBD2 identical over 10 bases. This CDR3 region has 16 residues. Germline lookup yields CDR1 DFQATT and CDR2 SNEGSKA (reference sequence). After removal of 2 bases from V and 4 bases from J, the junction contained 9 bases not matched to a gene. For the CDR3, the DNA is TGCAGTGCTAGATCCCCCAGCGGGAGGGTTGCAGATACGCAGTATTTT. Its translation is CSARSPSGRVADTQYF.

The sample holds a few counts of this clonotype. The chain combines TRBV4-3 with TRBJ2-7; D is possibly TRBD1 (5 bases). Trimming took off 1 base at V and 7 bases at J, with 11 bases between the two ends. CDR3 size: 13 residues. Germline V gene sequence: CDR1 LGHNA, CDR2 YSLEER. For the CDR3, the DNA is TGCGCCAGCAGCCAAGGGACATCGAGGGAGCAGTACTTC. Amino acid sequence: CASSQGTSREQYF.

The chain uses TRBV6-2 or TRBV6-3 and TRBJ2-1, with 11 bases identical to TRBD2. CDR1 and CDR2 (germline): MNHEY, SVGEGT. The CDR3 has 15 amino acids. Losses at the gene ends were 7 bases for V and 7 bases for J; bases not matched to a gene: 9. The CDR3 DNA sequence: TGTGCCAGCACTCTAGCGGGAGGTAATTCTAATGAGCAGTTCTTC. This encodes CASTLAGGNSNEQFF.

This clonotype was seen ten or more times. The chain has TRBV7-2 and TRBJ1-1, with 8 nucleotides matching TRBD1. In germline, CDR1 is SGHTA, CDR2 FQGNSA. CDR3 length: 13 amino acids. V gave up 1 base and J gave up 12 bases; unmatched junction bases: 7. CDR3 sequence (DNA): TGTGCCAGCAGCTTAGGCTGGACAGGGTTACCTTTCTTT. Protein product: CASSLGWTGLPFF.

The CDR3 DNA reads TGTGCCTGGAGGGGTCCGTCGCAAGAGACCCAGTACTTC. Amino acid sequence: CAWRGPSQETQYF. This sequence joins TRBV30 and TRBJ2-5; D gene unclear. The length of the CDR3 is 13 residues. V lost 3 bases and J 2 bases, leaving 10 bases between the germline ends. From germline, CDR1 is GTSNPN and CDR2 SVGIG (reference sequence).

This clonotype was counted a few times. The chain joins TRBV5-1 to TRBJ2-2; 9 positions match TRBD1. The CDR3 is 15 residues long. With 1 base clipped from V and 6 bases from J, the junction kept 4 bases outside the gene matches. Germline assignment: CDR1 SGHRS and CDR2 YFSETQ. The CDR3 DNA reads TGCGCCAGCAGCTTGTGGGACAGGGCTTCCGGGGAGCTGTTTTTT. Encoded protein: CASSLWDRASGELFF.

The chain combines TRBV28 with TRBJ2-3; perhaps TRBD1 as D (5 bases). V lost 1 base to trimming and J lost 1 base, with 9 bases between them. Germline-derived CDR1 and CDR2 are MDHEN and SYDVKM. The CDR3 sequence is 15 residues long. This chain's CDR3 is CASSLYGAGTDTQYF. Here the CDR3 DNA reads TGTGCCAGCAGTTTATATGGGGCTGGCACAGATACGCAGTATTTT.

The chain couples TRBV29-1 to TRBJ2-3; 13 bases match TRBD2. The CDR3 runs 22 residues. The germline V gene encodes CDR1 SQVTM and CDR2 ANQGSEA. V was pared by 7 bases and J by 0 bases, with 25 bases of the junction left unmatched. The CDR3 DNA reads as TGCAGCGCCCGAGGGGGACAACCGGGACTAGCGGGAACCGTGCTGAGCACAGATACGCAGTATTTT. This translates into CSARGGQPGLAGTVLSTDTQYF.